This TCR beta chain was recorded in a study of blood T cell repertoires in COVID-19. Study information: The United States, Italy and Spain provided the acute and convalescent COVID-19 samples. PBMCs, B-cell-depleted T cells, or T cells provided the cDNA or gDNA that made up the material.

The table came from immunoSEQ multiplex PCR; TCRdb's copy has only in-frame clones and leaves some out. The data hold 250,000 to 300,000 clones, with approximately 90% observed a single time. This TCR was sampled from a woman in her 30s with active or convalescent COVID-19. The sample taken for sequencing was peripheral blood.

The DNA for the CDR3 is TGTGCCAGCACTAATATCAATCGGGGTTACGAGCAGTACTTC. Translated, it gives CASTNINRGYEQYF. The chain is built from TRBV27 and TRBJ2-7; possible D gene TRBD2, 5 bases. CDR3 length: 14 residues. V lost 7 bases and J 4 bases, leaving 17 bases between the germline ends. Germline assignment: CDR1 MNHEY and CDR2 SMNVEV (reference sequence).